The 11 T cell receptor beta chains presented below share a single source sample, sequenced in a study of blood T cell repertoires in COVID-19. Profiling relied on immunoSEQ multiplex PCR, and the TCRdb table lists in-frame clones only, not all of them. Seen here are 74,000 or so clones, approximately 92% observed once, and the top ten hold roughly 8.2%. Specimen: peripheral blood. These receptor sequences come from a man aged 45-65 years with active COVID-19.

The V call is TRBV27, the J call TRBJ1-2; D is undetermined. This CDR3 has 13 residues. The V gene lost 0 bases and the J gene lost 8 bases, with 10 bases spanning the gap. Germline V lookup: CDR1 MNHEY, CDR2 SMNVEV (reference sequence). This CDR3 is CASSLSDGKGYTF. CDR3 DNA: TGTGCCAGCAGTTTATCGGACGGGAAGGGCTACACCTTC.

This rearrangement joins TRBV9 to TRBJ1-1, with D hard to call. Germline V lookup: CDR1 SGDLS, CDR2 YYNGEE. The CDR3 loop spans 15 amino acids. V was cut by 1 base and J by 0 bases, with 10 bases left in between. Here the CDR3 reads CASSVTISLNTEAFF. The CDR3 bases are TGTGCCAGCAGCGTAACTATTAGCCTGAACACTGAAGCTTTCTTT. The full variable domain, completed using reference TRBV9 and TRBJ1-1, is DSGVTQTPKHLITATGQRVTLRCSPRSGDLSVYWYQQSLDQGLQFLIQYYNGEERAKGNILERFSAQQFPDLHSELNLSSLELGDSALYFCASSVTISLNTEAFFGQGTRLTVV.

V usage is TRBV15 and J usage is TRBJ1-1, with D possibly matching TRBD1 (5 bases). The CDR3 runs to 15 residues. From germline, CDR1 is LNHNV and CDR2 YYDKDF (reference sequence). Trimming removed 5 bases at V and 1 base at J, with 14 bases between. The CDR3 DNA is TGTGCCACCAGCGTCCTTAACAGGAGGAACACTGAAGCTTTCTTT. Its protein is CATSVLNRRNTEAFF.

The gene calls are TRBV7-9 and TRBJ2-1; D might be TRBD2 (5 bases). CDR1 is SEHNR and CDR2 is FQNEAQ in the germline V gene (reference sequence). Trimming removed 6 bases from V and 8 bases from J, with 17 bases in between. The CDR3 sequence is 14 residues long. CDR3 amino acids: CASRGGASSYEQFF. CDR3 DNA: TGTGCCAGCAGAGGAGGTGCCAGCAGCTATGAGCAGTTCTTC.

The chain carries TRBV6-5 and TRBJ1-2; 7 nucleotides match TRBD1. Per germline, CDR1 MNHEY and CDR2 SVGAGI. This CDR3 region has 12 residues. Trimming removed 6 bases from V and 3 bases from J; junction bases left unmatched: 1. As DNA, the CDR3 is TGTGCCAGCAGGACAGGGCACTATGGCTACACCTTC. Its translation: CASRTGHYGYTF.

This chain joins TRBV4-1 and TRBJ1-1; possible D gene TRBD1, 5 bases. Per the germline V gene, CDR1 is MGHRA and CDR2 is YSYEKL. The CDR3 loop spans 17 amino acids. Trimming cost V 2 bases and J 3 bases, with 19 bases left between them. The CDR3 protein is CASSQPPGKQTHTEAFF. Written as DNA, the CDR3 is TGCGCCAGCAGCCAACCCCCAGGGAAACAGACTCACACTGAAGCTTTCTTT.

The count of this clone is one. V gene TRBV5-6 combines with J gene TRBJ1-5, with 12 bases matching TRBD1. V gave up 0 bases and J gave up 0 bases; unmatched junction bases: 7. The CDR3 has 19 residues. Per the germline V gene, CDR1 is SGHDT and CDR2 is YYEEEE. In DNA form, the CDR3 reads TGTGCCAGCAGCTTGGCCCGGGACAGGGGGCAGCATAGCAATCAGCCCCAGCATTTT. This translates into CASSLARDRGQHSNQPQHF.

This chain joins TRBV4-3 and TRBJ2-3, with D perhaps matching TRBD1 (5 bases). Per germline, CDR1 LGHNA and CDR2 YSLEER. The CDR3 has 20 residues. The V and J ends lost 0 bases and 5 bases respectively, with 27 bases between them. The CDR3 nucleotides read TGCGCCAGCAGCCAAGAATGGGGCACTCGTAGGGCAACGATTTTAGATACGCAGTATTTT. It codes for CASSQEWGTRRATILDTQYF.

The chain couples TRBV5-1 to TRBJ2-1, with 11 positions matching TRBD1. CDR1 is SGHRS and CDR2 is YFSETQ in the germline V gene. V shed 1 base, J shed 7 bases, and the junction held 7 bases outside the gene matches. The CDR3 is 16 amino acids. CDR3 DNA sequence: TGCGCCAGCAGCTTGTGGGGGACAGGGGGAGAGAATGAGCAGTTCTTC. Translation: CASSLWGTGGENEQFF.

This sequence joins TRBV30 and TRBJ2-6, with TRBD1 matching over 7 bases. J lost 0 bases, V lost 4 bases, and 9 bases had no gene match. This CDR3 has 17 amino acids. Germline V gives CDR1 GTSNPN, CDR2 SVGIG (reference sequence). CDR3 loop: CAWTPGQSSSGANVLTF. As DNA, the CDR3 is TGTGCCTGGACCCCGGGACAGAGTAGCTCTGGGGCCAACGTCCTGACTTTC.

The rearrangement links TRBV19 to TRBJ1-3, with D hard to call. The CDR3 loop spans 12 amino acids. Germline V gene sequence: CDR1 LNHDA, CDR2 SQIVND (reference sequence). The germline V and J ends were trimmed by 4 bases and 4 bases, with 5 bases remaining between them. The CDR3 DNA follows: TGTGCCAGTAGTACCAGGGGAAACACCATATATTTT. Translation gives CASSTRGNTIYF.